Described below is a single TCR beta chain sequence and its context. Time point denoted: peripheral blood 6 weeks after treatment start. Sequencing was performed with immunoSEQ multiplex PCR; in TCRdb, only in-frame clones are kept and a portion is missing. Here the sample spans about 41,000 clones, around 84% being singletons. Germline values: CDR1 SGHRS, CDR2 YFSETQ. The V end was cut by 0 bases, the J end by 8 bases, with 14 bases between. The CDR3 runs to 14 residues. This record comes from a study of PD-L1 blockade in urothelial cancer. The source of this sequence is a man in his 70s with urothelial cancer. The chain joins TRBV5-1 to TRBJ1-2, with a weak D call TRBD1 (6 bases). The sample consisted of PBMCs, taken around atezolizumab (anti-PD-L1) treatment. The CDR3 is CASSLEPGADGYTF. The CDR3 region has the DNA TGCGCCAGCAGCTTGGAACCAGGGGCGGACGGCTACACCTTC.